The source of this T cell receptor (beta chain) is a study of spatial heterogeneity in lung cancer. Study findings and constraints: Compared with follow-up, resection was when ubiquitous expanded tumor TCRs appeared in blood more.

Trimming stripped 7 bases from V and 2 bases from J, with 17 bases between. Germline V lookup: CDR1 SQVTM, CDR2 ANQGSEA. This CDR3 has 14 amino acids. Time point here: sample taken at primary tumor resection. Material for sequencing was whole RNA from tumor, nontumor lung or frozen PBMC, left unsorted. This clonotype was observed many times. No antigen is known for it. MiXCR was run by TCRdb on the 5' RACE reads, yielding one entry per CDR3 protein. This table holds about 75,000 distinct CDR3 sequences, 10% to 15% found once. V is TRBV29-1 and J is TRBJ1-2, with D tentatively TRBD1 (5 bases). Material: PBMCs, obtained at surgery. The sequence was collected from a male donor with early-stage non-small cell lung cancer. The CDR3 region is CSATPIRGNYGYTF. In DNA, the CDR3 is TGCAGCGCCACCCCGATACGGGGGAACTATGGCTACACCTTC.